Shown below are 20 T cell receptor beta chains from a single sample sequenced in a study of blood T cell repertoires in COVID-19. The table came from immunoSEQ multiplex PCR; TCRdb's copy has only in-frame clones and leaves some out. The sample holds under 250,000 clones, more than 85% seen once. The sequenced sample consisted of peripheral blood. The receptors were gathered from a woman in her sixties or seventies with active or convalescent COVID-19.

This rearrangement joins TRBV4-1 to TRBJ2-1, with 8 nucleotides matching TRBD2. The CDR3 runs to 15 residues. V dropped 3 bases and J dropped 4; count of bases not matched to a gene: 5. Germline loops: CDR1 MGHRA, CDR2 YSYEKL. CDR3 bases: TGCGCCAGCAGCCAGACGGGCGGGGGGTACAATGAGCAGTTCTTC. Its protein product is CASSQTGGGYNEQFF.

J is TRBJ2-7 and V is TRBV6-5, with D possibly matching TRBD1 (6 bases). The CDR3 spans 13 residues. Between the trimmed V and J ends, which lost 6 bases and 4 bases, there was a span of 13 bases. CDR1 and CDR2 from the germline V gene are MNHEY and SVGAGI. CDR3 amino acids: CASSRAQGYEQYF. CDR3 DNA sequence: TGTGCCAGCAGCCGTGCACAGGGATACGAGCAGTACTTC.

This chain links TRBV24-1 with TRBJ1-4, with D maybe TRBD1 (5 bases). Germline values: CDR1 KGHDR, CDR2 SFDVKD. The CDR3 is 16 residues long. V lost 0 bases and J 7 bases, leaving 14 bases between the germline ends. CDR3 coding DNA: TGTGCCACCAGTGATTTGGCACGGGACTCAATTGAAAAACTGTTTTTT. This gives the protein CATSDLARDSIEKLFF.

A word on this clone: At one end, the junction sequence differs from germline, possibly due to a read error. This rearrangement joins TRBV4-1 to TRBJ1-2; 7 bases agree with TRBD1. Germline V CDR1 and CDR2: MGHRA, YSYEKL. The CDR3 runs to 15 residues. The CDR3 here is CASSKELGTVYGYTF. DNA for the CDR3: TGCGCCAGCAGCAAAGAGCTTGGGACAGTTTATGGCTACACCTTC.

The J gene is TRBJ2-5, the V gene TRBV3-1 (or the pseudogene TRBV3-2), with D possibly TRBD2 on 6 matching bases. CDR1 is LGHDT, CDR2 YNNKEL, per germline (reference sequence). With 7 bases removed from V and 5 bases from J, the gap between germline ends came to 14 bases. The CDR3 is made up of 13 amino acids. CDR3 DNA: TGTGCCAGCACGGGGTGGGGGGACGAGACCCAGTACTTC. It specifies CASTGWGDETQYF.

This clone was counted once. The chain couples TRBV7-2 to TRBJ2-1, with TRBD1 as a possible D gene (6 bases). The germline CDR1 and CDR2 sequences are SGHTA and FQGNSA. This CDR3 contains 15 residues. Trimming took off 2 bases at V and 1 base at J, with 9 bases between the two ends. The CDR3 nucleotides are TGTGCCAGCAGCTTACAGGGGAATTCCTACAATGAGCAGTTCTTC. This translates into CASSLQGNSYNEQFF.

The chain links TRBV6-5 to TRBJ1-1; D unresolved. Germline V gene sequence: CDR1 MNHEY, CDR2 SVGAGI. V lost 8 bases to trimming and J lost 1 base, with 11 bases between them. The CDR3 totals 13 residues. DNA of the CDR3: TGTGCCAGCGGGCTAAGGTCGAACACTGAAGCTTTCTTT. It specifies CASGLRSNTEAFF.

V is TRBV7-2 and J is TRBJ2-3; D ambiguous. The CDR3 loop spans 12 amino acids. Trimming removed 6 bases at V and 6 bases at J, with 10 bases between. Germline assignment: CDR1 SGHTA and CDR2 FQGNSA. This chain's CDR3 is CASSQQVDTQYF. DNA for the CDR3: TGTGCCAGCAGTCAACAAGTGGATACGCAGTATTTT.

The V gene is TRBV9, the J gene TRBJ1-2; D possibly corresponds to TRBD1 (5 bases). Trimming cost V 0 bases and J 4 bases, with 10 bases left between them. Germline V gives CDR1 SGDLS, CDR2 YYNGEE. The CDR3 extends over 14 amino acids. The CDR3 loop is CASSVGQGFYGYTF. The CDR3 region has the DNA TGTGCCAGCAGCGTAGGTCAGGGCTTCTATGGCTACACCTTC.

This clone has a single count. The chain is built from TRBV7-9 and TRBJ1-3; weak D call: TRBD1 (6 bases). CDR3 length equals 14 residues. The V and J ends lost 6 bases and 1 base respectively, with 10 bases between them. Germline V gives CDR1 SEHNR, CDR2 FQNEAQ (reference sequence). The CDR3 here is CASRLGQSGNTIYF. The CDR3 DNA reads as TGTGCCAGCAGGTTGGGACAATCTGGAAACACCATATATTTT.

This clone has only a few counts. The J gene is TRBJ1-6, the V gene TRBV6-5, with D hard to call. This CDR3 comprises 13 residues. V shed 6 bases and J shed 1 base, with 4 bases lying between them. CDR1 is MNHEY and CDR2 is SVGAGI in the germline V gene. The CDR3 DNA follows: TGTGCCAGCAGCGGGTCCTATAATTCACCCCTCCACTTT. Amino acids: CASSGSYNSPLHF.

V and J are TRBV6-5 and TRBJ2-7, with a tentative D call TRBD1 (5 bases). Trimming removed 2 bases at V and 4 bases at J, with 15 bases between. CDR3 size: 15 residues. The germline V gene has CDR1 MNHEY and CDR2 SVGAGI. The CDR3 nucleotides read TGTGCCAGCAGTTACCTCCAGGGCGGACAATACGAGCAGTACTTC. Translation: CASSYLQGGQYEQYF.

The V call is TRBV5-1, the J call TRBJ1-1, with 11 nucleotides matching TRBD1. The CDR3 is 15 residues long. Trimming at V came to 3 bases and at J to 7 bases, leaving 8 bases not matched to a gene. Germline CDR1 reads SGHRS; CDR2 reads YFSETQ. The CDR3 region is CASSSEGQGADEAFF. The CDR3 bases are TGCGCCAGCAGCTCCGAAGGACAGGGGGCGGATGAAGCTTTCTTT.

The chain links TRBV10-3 to TRBJ2-2; D is unclear. Trimming cost V 1 base and J 4 bases, with 7 bases left between them. In germline, CDR1 is ENHRY, CDR2 SYGVKD. The CDR3 runs to 14 residues. CDR3 coding DNA: TGTGCCATCAGTGAGTTCCCAGGCACCGGGGAGCTGTTTTTT. Amino acids: CAISEFPGTGELFF.

The rearrangement joins TRBV6-2 or TRBV6-3 to TRBJ1-5; 8 nucleotides agree with TRBD1. Per germline, CDR1 MNHEY and CDR2 SVGEGT. The CDR3 has 14 residues. J lost 1 base, V lost 6 bases, and 2 bases had no gene match. For the CDR3, the DNA is TGTGCCAGCAGCCAGGGGGCGAGCAATCAGCCCCAGCATTTT. Protein product: CASSQGASNQPQHF.

This clone came up once. The genes are TRBV3-1 (or the pseudogene TRBV3-2) and TRBJ1-1, with a tentative D call TRBD1 (6 bases). Looked up from germline, CDR1 is LGHDT and CDR2 is YNNKEL (reference sequence). V lost 4 bases, J lost 8 bases, and 14 bases lay in between. The CDR3 runs to 13 residues. As DNA, the CDR3 is TGTGCCAGCAGCCCCCAGGGACAATCGGAAGCTTTCTTT. Amino acids: CASSPQGQSEAFF.

A note on this clone: Other DNA sequences from this sample encode an identical CDR3 as well. The chain links TRBV2 to TRBJ1-1; D not certain. CDR1 SNHLY and CDR2 FYNNEI come from the germline V gene. V gave up 5 bases and J gave up 2 bases, with 3 bases separating them. The length of the CDR3 is 11 residues. The DNA for the CDR3 is TGTGCCAGCAGTCTAAACACTGAAGCTTTCTTT. It encodes CASSLNTEAFF.

The CDR3 sequence: CASSVVTGTGMNEQFF. CDR3 nucleotide sequence: TGTGCCAGCAGCGTAGTGACCGGGACAGGGATGAATGAGCAGTTCTTC. The chain couples TRBV9 to TRBJ2-1; the match to TRBD1 covers 9 bases. The ends lost 0 bases at V and 7 bases at J; junction bases unmatched: 8. The CDR3 is 16 residues long. The germline CDR1 and CDR2 sequences are SGDLS and YYNGEE.

V is TRBV24-1 and J is TRBJ1-5; 8 bases are shared with TRBD1. Germline V gene lookup returns CDR1 KGHDR and CDR2 SFDVKD. J gave up 5 bases and V 4 bases, and 9 bases lay outside the gene matches. CDR3 length: 16 residues. The CDR3 DNA sequence: TGTGCCACCAGTGACCCGGACAGGGAGGGTGATCAGCCCCAGCATTTT. The encoded protein is CATSDPDREGDQPQHF.

This chain joins TRBV18 and TRBJ2-7, with TRBD2 matching 7 bases. The CDR3 covers 16 residues. Germline CDR1 is KGHSH and CDR2 is LQKENI. V shed 0 bases and J 3 bases; nucleotides not matched to a gene: 8. The CDR3 DNA follows: TGTGCCAGCTCACCACCGTTCGGGGAGGGAATCTACGAGCAGTACTTC. This gives the protein CASSPPFGEGIYEQYF.